The subject of this entry is one TCR beta chain. The CDR3 spans 16 residues. This sample was taken from a study of blood T cell repertoires in COVID-19. Authors' methods: Reference gene primer amplification gave estimated nucleated cell counts. The table came from immunoSEQ multiplex PCR; TCRdb's copy has only in-frame clones and leaves some out. That table furnishes V, J and clone size, whereas the DNA furnished D and trimming. The data hold about 160,000 clones, with roughly 79% observed a single time. Sequences were obtained from peripheral blood. The chain combines TRBV21-1 with TRBJ2-2; the D segment call TRBD2 is taken from the table without a DNA check. TRBV21-1 is a pseudogene segment. The clonotype originates from a woman older than 75 with acute or convalescent COVID-19. The CDR3 region is CASSKKLADSTGELFF. As DNA, the CDR3 is TGTGCCAGCAGCAAGAAACTAGCAGACTCTACCGGGGAGCTGTTTTTT.